This T cell receptor beta chain was observed in a study of vaccination and CD4 T cells after COVID-19. Worth noting for this clonotype: Antigen unknown.

Once obtained from cultured CD4+ T cells, the DNA was sequenced using the Oncomine TCR Beta short-read assay. One entry per CDR3 protein results from TCRdb running MiXCR on the PCR reads. Of 15,000 to 20,000 distinct CDR3 sequences in the sample, roughly 56% were seen once. The germline CDR1 and CDR2 sequences are MNHEY and SVGAGI. V gave up 2 bases and J gave up 1 base; unmatched junction bases: 7. This CDR3 region has 17 residues. The sample's treatment: roughly 10-day PBMC culture with coronavirus spike peptide pools or control peptides (ViraFEST assay). The sequence derives from a human donor who had recovered from COVID-19. Sequencing used CD4+ T cells from blood, cultured in vitro. The chain uses TRBV6-5 and TRBJ2-2, with 7 bases lining up with TRBD1. CDR3 loop: CASSYERGRENTGELFF. The CDR3 bases are TGTGCCAGCAGTTACGAGAGGGGGCGAGAGAACACCGGGGAGCTGTTTTTT.